This T cell receptor beta chain derives from a study of vaccination effects on CD4 cells after COVID-19. Study in general: They grew a few million PBMC in each well, adding around 10 IU/ml IL-2 and approximately 10 ug/ml peptides.

With 9 to 11 days of culture completed, CD4+ T cells were isolated. The cohort was immunized with two doses of either the BNT162b2 or mRNA-1273 vaccine. On both days 3 and 7, half of the culture medium was replaced with IL-2 medium. The protocol was immunoSEQ multiplex PCR, while the TCRdb copy is restricted to in-frame clones and leaves out a portion. The sample contains tens of thousands of clones, 74% of which appear only once. Germline CDR1 LGHNA, CDR2 YSLEER. The CDR3 extends over 15 amino acids. The V end was cut by 0 bases, the J end by 2 bases, with 10 bases between. Notes on this clone: Its antigen is unidentified.

The sequence was obtained from a human donor who received a COVID-19 vaccine. This rearrangement joins TRBV4-3 to TRBJ1-2; D is ambiguous. This sample comprised CD4+ T cells from PBMCs cultured without peptide, obtained after COVID-19 vaccination. The CDR3 sequence: CASSQDLADNYGYTF. CDR3 coding DNA: TGCGCCAGCAGCCAAGATCTTGCAGACAACTATGGCTACACCTTC.